The clone carrying this TCR beta chain was seen just once. Its antigen is undetermined. cDNA libraries for TCR beta contained unique molecular identifiers. T cells, roughly 1 to 10 million of them, yielded some 510,000 cDNA molecules. A single record per CDR3 protein comes from TCRdb applying MiXCR to the PCR reads. The table has about 460,000 distinct CDR3 sequences, around 40% seen once. The data were obtained in a study of post-analysis software for immune sequencing data. Germline V gives CDR1 SGHRS, CDR2 YFSETQ. This CDR3 comprises 14 residues. Between the trimmed V and J ends, which lost 4 bases and 11 bases, there was a span of 21 bases. Study-wide findings and caveats: Compared with controls, patients had more of about five TRBV segments, including TRBV5-6, TRBV5-1 and TRBV20-1.

The source is a girl aged 5 to 17 with multiple sclerosis. The sequenced sample consisted of blood. This sequence joins TRBV5-1 and TRBJ2-5, with D perhaps matching TRBD1 or TRBD2 (6 bases each). CDR3 sequence (DNA): TGCGCCAGCAGCAAAGGAACGGGGGCCAATGAGCAGTACTTC. This gives the protein CASSKGTGANEQYF.